The clone carrying this T cell receptor beta chain has a count of ten or more. This record comes from a study of T cell repertoires in cytomegalovirus infection. Study-wide context: CMV infection and matching HLA type were both indicated by public TCR beta signatures.

The germline gives CDR1 SGHTA, CDR2 FQGNSA. J was trimmed by 0 bases and V by 5 bases; bases with no gene match: 4. CDR3 length equals 15 residues. TCRdb processed the reads anew with MiXCR; each CDR3 protein has one entry. The top ten hold around a tenth of the sample, which has roughly 130,000 distinct CDR3 sequences, approximately 9.2% seen once. Sequenced sample: PBMCs. J is TRBJ2-3 and V is TRBV7-2, with TRBD1 matching 8 bases. The TCR originated in a human donor in good health (CMV status not recorded). Some clones in this sample may be carry-over from other donors' samples. CDR3 region: CASSQDRVSTDTQYF. In nucleotides, the CDR3 is TGTGCCAGCAGCCAGGACAGGGTGAGCACAGATACGCAGTATTTT.